The clone carrying this T cell receptor (beta chain) came up many times. Amplification of TCR beta CDR3 regions was performed using RNA transcripts as template. The HTBI primer set was used in a first-round RT-PCR of the TCR CDR3. TCRdb re-called the multiplex PCR reads with MiXCR, one entry per CDR3 protein. Here the sample spans around 110,000 distinct CDR3 sequences, approximately 15% being singletons. The study enrolled patients aged 18 to 65 with newly diagnosed hyperthyroidism of under 2 months' duration. Thyroid ultrasound and orbital computed tomography, with clinical symptoms and serum thyroxine and TRAb, informed diagnoses. V was cut by 2 bases and J by 5 bases, with 9 bases left in between. Germline CDR1 is DFQATT and CDR2 is SNEGSKA (reference sequence). The CDR3 length is 12 residues. The sample is drawn from a study of T cells in Graves' hyperthyroidism and ophthalmopathy.

V usage is TRBV20-1 and J usage is TRBJ1-1; D is unresolved. Sequencing input: blood. This receptor was taken from a woman aged 50 to 60 with Graves' hyperthyroidism. CDR3 amino acids: CSARMGKTEAFF. CDR3 bases: TGCAGTGCTAGAATGGGGAAAACTGAAGCTTTCTTT.